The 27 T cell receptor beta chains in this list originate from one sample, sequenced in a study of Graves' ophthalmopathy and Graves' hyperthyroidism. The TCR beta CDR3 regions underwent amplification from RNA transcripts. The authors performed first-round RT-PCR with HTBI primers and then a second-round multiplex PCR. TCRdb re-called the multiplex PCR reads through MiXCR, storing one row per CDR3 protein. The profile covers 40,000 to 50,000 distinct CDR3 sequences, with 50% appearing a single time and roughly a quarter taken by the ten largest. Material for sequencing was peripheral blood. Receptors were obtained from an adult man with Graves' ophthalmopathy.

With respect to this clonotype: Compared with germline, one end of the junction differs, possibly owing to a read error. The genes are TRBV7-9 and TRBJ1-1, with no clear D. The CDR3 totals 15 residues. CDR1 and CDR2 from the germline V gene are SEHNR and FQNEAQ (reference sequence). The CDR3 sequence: CACSLNPGWDTEAFF. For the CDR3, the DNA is TGTGCCTGCAGCTTGAATCCGGGTTGGGACACTGAAGCTTTCTTT.

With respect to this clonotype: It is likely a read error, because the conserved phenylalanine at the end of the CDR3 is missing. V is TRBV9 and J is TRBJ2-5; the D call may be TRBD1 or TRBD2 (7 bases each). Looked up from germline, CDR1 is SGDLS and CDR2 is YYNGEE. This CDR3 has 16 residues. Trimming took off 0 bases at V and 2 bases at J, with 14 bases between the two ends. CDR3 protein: CASSVGGGGGQETQYL. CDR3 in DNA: TGTGCCAGCAGCGTAGGAGGGGGCGGGGGACAAGAGACCCAGTACCTC.

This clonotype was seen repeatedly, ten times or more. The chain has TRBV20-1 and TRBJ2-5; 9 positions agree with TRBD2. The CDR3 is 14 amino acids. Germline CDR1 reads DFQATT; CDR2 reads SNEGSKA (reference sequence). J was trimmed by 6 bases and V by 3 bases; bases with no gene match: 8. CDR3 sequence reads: CSARIAGAPKTQYF. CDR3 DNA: TGCAGTGCTAGGATAGCGGGGGCCCCCAAGACCCAGTACTTC.

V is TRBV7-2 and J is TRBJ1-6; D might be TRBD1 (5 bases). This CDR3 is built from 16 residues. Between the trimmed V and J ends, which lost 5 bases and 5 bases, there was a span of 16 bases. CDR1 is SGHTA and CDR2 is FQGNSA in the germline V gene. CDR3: CASSQRQGRDNSPLHF. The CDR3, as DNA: TGTGCCAGCAGCCAAAGGCAGGGAAGGGATAATTCACCCCTCCACTTT.

The CDR3 here is CASRGDIVQPQHF. As DNA, the CDR3 is TGCGCCAGCAGGGGGGACATCGTTCAGCCCCAGCATTTT. The chain links TRBV5-1 to TRBJ1-5; possible D gene TRBD1, 6 bases. Germline lookup yields CDR1 SGHRS and CDR2 YFSETQ. V was cut by 5 bases and J by 6 bases, with 12 bases left in between. The CDR3 is 13 residues long.

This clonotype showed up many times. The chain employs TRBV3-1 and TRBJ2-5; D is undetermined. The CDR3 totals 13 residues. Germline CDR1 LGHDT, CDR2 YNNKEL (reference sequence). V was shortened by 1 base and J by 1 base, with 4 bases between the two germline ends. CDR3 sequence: CASSQAIQETQYF. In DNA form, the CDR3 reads TGTGCCAGCAGCCAAGCCATCCAAGAGACCCAGTACTTC.

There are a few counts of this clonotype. The CDR3 sequence: CASSQDPLSSGNTIYF. In nucleotides, the CDR3 is TGTGCCAGCAGCCAAGATCCGCTAAGCTCTGGAAACACCATATATTTT. The chain joins TRBV3-1 to TRBJ1-3; no definite D call. The CDR3 is 16 residues long. V was shortened by 0 bases and J by 0 bases, with 9 bases between the two germline ends. Germline CDR1 reads LGHDT; CDR2 reads YNNKEL (reference sequence).

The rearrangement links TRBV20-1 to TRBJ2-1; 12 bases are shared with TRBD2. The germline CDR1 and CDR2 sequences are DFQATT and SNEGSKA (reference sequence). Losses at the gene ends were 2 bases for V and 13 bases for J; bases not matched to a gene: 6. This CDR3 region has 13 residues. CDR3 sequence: CSARYPGLAGQFF. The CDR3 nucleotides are TGCAGTGCTAGATACCCGGGACTAGCGGGCCAGTTCTTC.

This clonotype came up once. The CDR3 DNA is TGCAGTGCTAGTCGGGTAGCGGGAGGGCGTATGGACGAGCAGTACTTC. Translation gives CSASRVAGGRMDEQYF. The J gene is TRBJ2-7, the V gene TRBV20-1; 11 bases are shared with TRBD2. This CDR3 contains 16 residues. Germline CDR1 and CDR2: DFQATT and SNEGSKA (reference sequence). Losses at the gene ends were 3 bases for V and 5 bases for J; bases not matched to a gene: 12.

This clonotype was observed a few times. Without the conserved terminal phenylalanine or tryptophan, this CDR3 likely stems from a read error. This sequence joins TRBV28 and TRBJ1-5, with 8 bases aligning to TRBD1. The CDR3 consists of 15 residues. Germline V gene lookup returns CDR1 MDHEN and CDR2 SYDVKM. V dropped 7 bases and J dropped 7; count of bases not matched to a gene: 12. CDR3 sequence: CASIMDRVPGQPQHS. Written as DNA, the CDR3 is TGTGCCAGCATTATGGACAGGGTTCCGGGACAGCCCCAGCATTCT.

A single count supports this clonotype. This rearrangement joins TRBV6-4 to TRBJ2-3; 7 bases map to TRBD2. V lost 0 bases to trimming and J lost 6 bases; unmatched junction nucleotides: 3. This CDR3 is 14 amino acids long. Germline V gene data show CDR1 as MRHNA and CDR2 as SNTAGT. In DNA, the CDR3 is TGTGCCAGCAGTGACTCTTCCGGGGGGGATACGCAGTATTTT. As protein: CASSDSSGGDTQYF.

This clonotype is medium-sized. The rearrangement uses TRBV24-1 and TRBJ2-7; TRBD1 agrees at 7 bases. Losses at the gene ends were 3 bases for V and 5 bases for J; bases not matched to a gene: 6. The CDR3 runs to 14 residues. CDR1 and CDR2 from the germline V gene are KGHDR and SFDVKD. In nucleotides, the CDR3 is TGTGCCACCAGTGATCCGAACAGGGGCCACGAGCAGTACTTC. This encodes CATSDPNRGHEQYF.

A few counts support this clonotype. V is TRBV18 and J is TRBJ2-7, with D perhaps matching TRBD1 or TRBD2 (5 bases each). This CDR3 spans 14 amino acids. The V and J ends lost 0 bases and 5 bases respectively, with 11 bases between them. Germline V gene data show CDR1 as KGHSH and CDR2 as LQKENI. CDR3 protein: CASSPPNRGHEQYF. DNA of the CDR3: TGTGCCAGCTCACCACCGAATAGGGGACACGAGCAGTACTTC.

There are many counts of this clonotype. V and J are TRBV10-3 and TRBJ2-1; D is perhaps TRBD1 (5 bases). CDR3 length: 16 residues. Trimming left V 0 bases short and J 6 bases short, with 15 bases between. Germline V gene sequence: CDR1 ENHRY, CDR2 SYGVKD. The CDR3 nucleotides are TGTGCCATCAGTGAGTCAAGGGGATCTTATTCCAATGAGCAGTTCTTC. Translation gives CAISESRGSYSNEQFF.

CDR3 loop: CASLRGPGGQEQYF. The CDR3 region has the DNA TGCGCCAGCTTGAGAGGGCCGGGCGGTCAGGAGCAGTACTTC. The chain uses TRBV5-1 and TRBJ2-7, with D perhaps matching TRBD2 (5 bases). The V end was cut by 7 bases, the J end by 7 bases, with 21 bases between. The CDR3 totals 14 residues. The germline V gene has CDR1 SGHRS and CDR2 YFSETQ.

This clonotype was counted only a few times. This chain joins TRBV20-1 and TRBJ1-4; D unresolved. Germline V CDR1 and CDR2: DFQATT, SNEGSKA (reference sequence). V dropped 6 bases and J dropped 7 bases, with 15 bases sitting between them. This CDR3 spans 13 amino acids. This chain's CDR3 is CSASEWGTEKLFF. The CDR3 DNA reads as TGCAGTGCCTCGGAATGGGGAACTGAAAAACTGTTTTTT.

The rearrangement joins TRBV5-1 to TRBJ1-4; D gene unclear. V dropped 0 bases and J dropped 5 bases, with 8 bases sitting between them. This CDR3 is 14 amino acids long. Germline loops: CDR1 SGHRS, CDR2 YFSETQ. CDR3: CASSLVPANEKLFF. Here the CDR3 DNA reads TGCGCCAGCAGCTTGGTGCCAGCGAATGAAAAACTGTTTTTT.

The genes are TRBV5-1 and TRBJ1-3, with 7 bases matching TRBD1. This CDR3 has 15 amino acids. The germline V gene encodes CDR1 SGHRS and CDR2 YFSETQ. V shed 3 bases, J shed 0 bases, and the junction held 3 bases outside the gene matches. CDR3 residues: CASSWDSSSGNTIYF. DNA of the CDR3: TGCGCCAGCAGCTGGGACAGTTCCTCTGGAAACACCATATATTTT. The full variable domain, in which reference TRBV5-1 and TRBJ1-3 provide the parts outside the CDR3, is KAGVTQTPRYLIKTRGQQVTLSCSPISGHRSVSWYQQTPGQGLQFLFEYFSETQRNKGNFPGRFSGRQFSNSRSEMNVSTLELGDSALYLCASSWDSSSGNTIYFGEGSWLTVV.

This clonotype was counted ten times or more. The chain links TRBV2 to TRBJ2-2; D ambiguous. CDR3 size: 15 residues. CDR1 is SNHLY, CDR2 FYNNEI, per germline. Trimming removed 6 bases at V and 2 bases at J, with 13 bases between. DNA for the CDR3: TGTGCCAGCAGGGGCGGTTATGGCAACACCGGGGAGCTGTTTTTT. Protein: CASRGGYGNTGELFF.

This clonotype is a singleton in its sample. CDR3 nucleotides: TGTGCCACCAAAGGGGTCGGAGATACGCAGTATTTT. This encodes CATKGVGDTQYF. This chain links TRBV24-1 with TRBJ2-3, with a weak D call TRBD1 (5 bases). CDR1 is KGHDR, CDR2 SFDVKD, per germline. The CDR3 runs 12 residues. V gave up 8 bases and J gave up 5 bases, with 10 bases separating them.

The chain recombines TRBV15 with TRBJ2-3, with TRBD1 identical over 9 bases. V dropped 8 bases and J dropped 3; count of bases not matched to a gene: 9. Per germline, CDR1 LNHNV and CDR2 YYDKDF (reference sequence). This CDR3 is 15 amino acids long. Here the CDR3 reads CATGTGTGTTDTQYF. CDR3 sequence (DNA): TGTGCCACCGGGACGGGGACAGGGACGACAGATACGCAGTATTTT.

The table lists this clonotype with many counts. The CDR3 loop reads CASSDRGPDEKLFF. CDR3 bases: TGCGCCAGCAGTGATCGGGGGCCCGATGAAAAACTGTTTTTT. The V and J genes are TRBV10-1 and TRBJ1-4; possibly TRBD1 for D (6 bases). Trimming removed 3 bases at V and 6 bases at J, with 11 bases between. Looked up from germline, CDR1 is WNHNN and CDR2 is SYGVQD (reference sequence). The CDR3 runs to 14 residues.

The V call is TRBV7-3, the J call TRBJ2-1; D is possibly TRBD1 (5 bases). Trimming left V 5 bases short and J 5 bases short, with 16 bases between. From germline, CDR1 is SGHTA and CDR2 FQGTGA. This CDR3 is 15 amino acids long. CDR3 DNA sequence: TGTGCCAGCAGCCCAGGGCGGCTACTTGACAATGAGCAGTTCTTC. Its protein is CASSPGRLLDNEQFF.

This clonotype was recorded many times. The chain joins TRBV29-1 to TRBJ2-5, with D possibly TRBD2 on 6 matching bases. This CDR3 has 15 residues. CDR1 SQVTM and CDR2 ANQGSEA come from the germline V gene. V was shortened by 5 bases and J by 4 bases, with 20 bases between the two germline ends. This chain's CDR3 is CSVHPGHGSGETQYF. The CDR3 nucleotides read TGCAGCGTTCACCCAGGGCACGGGAGTGGAGAGACCCAGTACTTC.

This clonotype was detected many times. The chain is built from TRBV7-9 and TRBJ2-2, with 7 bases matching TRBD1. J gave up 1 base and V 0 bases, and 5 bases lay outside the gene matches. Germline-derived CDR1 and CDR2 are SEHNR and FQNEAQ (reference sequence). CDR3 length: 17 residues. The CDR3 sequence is CASSLARGGGNTGELFF. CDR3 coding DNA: TGTGCCAGCAGCTTAGCGCGAGGGGGCGGGAACACCGGGGAGCTGTTTTTT.

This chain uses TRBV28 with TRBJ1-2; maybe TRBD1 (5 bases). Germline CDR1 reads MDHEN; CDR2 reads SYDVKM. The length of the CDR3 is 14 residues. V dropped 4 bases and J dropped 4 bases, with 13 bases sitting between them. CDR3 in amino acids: CASSSGNQAYGYTF. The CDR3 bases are TGTGCCAGCAGTTCAGGGAATCAGGCCTATGGCTACACCTTC.

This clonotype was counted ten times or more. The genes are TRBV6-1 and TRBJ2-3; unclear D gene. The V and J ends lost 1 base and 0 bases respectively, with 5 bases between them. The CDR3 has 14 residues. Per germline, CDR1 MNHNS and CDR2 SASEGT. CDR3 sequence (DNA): TGTGCCAGCAGTGAAGGGCAGAGCACAGATACGCAGTATTTT. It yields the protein CASSEGQSTDTQYF.